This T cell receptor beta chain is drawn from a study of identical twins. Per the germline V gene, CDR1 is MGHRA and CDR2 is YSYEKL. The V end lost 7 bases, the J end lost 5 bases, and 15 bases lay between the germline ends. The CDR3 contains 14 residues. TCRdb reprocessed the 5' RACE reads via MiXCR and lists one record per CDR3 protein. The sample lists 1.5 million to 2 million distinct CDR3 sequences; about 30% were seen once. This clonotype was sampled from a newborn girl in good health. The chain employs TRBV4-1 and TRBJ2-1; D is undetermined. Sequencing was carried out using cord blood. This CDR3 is CASNSLTTNNEQFF. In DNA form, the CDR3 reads TGCGCCAGCAACTCCTTAACGACGAACAATGAGCAGTTCTTC.